These 10 T cell receptor beta chains came from one sample sequenced in a study of radiation and T cells in renal cell carcinoma. The data were produced by immunoSEQ multiplex PCR, yet TCRdb's version contains in-frame clones alone and is incomplete. The sample has 87,000 or so clones, 86% seen once. The time point was: baseline pretreatment blood. The treatment: 15 Gy SBRT to primary tumor, nephrectomy 4 weeks later. The material sequenced was blood, taken from a patient whose treatment included radiotherapy and nephrectomy. These receptors were collected from a man between 45 and 60 years old with renal cell carcinoma.

The chain is built from TRBV4-1 and TRBJ1-5; TRBD1 might be the D (5 bases). CDR3 length: 15 residues. Trimming took off 2 bases at V and 2 bases at J, with 10 bases between the two ends. The germline gives CDR1 MGHRA, CDR2 YSYEKL. The CDR3 is CASSQRGPGNQPQHF. For the CDR3, the DNA is TGCGCCAGCAGCCAAAGGGGACCGGGCAATCAGCCCCAGCATTTT.

The V and J genes are TRBV6-6 and TRBJ1-5; no clear D. V was pared by 4 bases and J by 4 bases, with 14 bases between. CDR3 length: 15 amino acids. Germline V lookup: CDR1 MNHNY, CDR2 SVGAGI (reference sequence). The CDR3 DNA follows: TGTGCCAGCAGTTCTGGGCCCCCCCAAAATCAGCCCCAGCATTTT. Its protein product is CASSSGPPQNQPQHF.

This clone was found a few times. The chain is built from TRBV2 and TRBJ1-1; TRBD1 matches at 7 bases. The CDR3 sequence is 12 residues long. Germline-derived CDR1 and CDR2 are SNHLY and FYNNEI. Trimming removed 4 bases from V and 6 bases from J; junction bases left unmatched: 2. The CDR3 loop is CASSGQGAEAFF. CDR3 sequence (DNA): TGTGCCAGCAGTGGACAGGGCGCTGAAGCTTTCTTT.

Written as DNA, the CDR3 is TGTGCCAGCAGCTTACAAGCGGGGTCTGGAGAGACCCAGTACTTC. Its protein is CASSLQAGSGETQYF. The genes are TRBV11-2 and TRBJ2-5; 7 nucleotides line up with TRBD2. The CDR3 is 15 residues long. The V segment lost 2 bases and the J segment 4 bases; nucleotides outside the gene matches: 7. Germline V lookup: CDR1 SGHAT, CDR2 FQNNGV.

The genes are TRBV18 and TRBJ2-3, with 11 bases fitting TRBD2. The CDR3 length is 15 residues. The V and J ends lost 6 bases and 2 bases, in that order; junction bases with no gene match: 4. Per the germline V gene, CDR1 is KGHSH and CDR2 is LQKENI. The CDR3 DNA is TGTGCCAGCTCGCAGGGACTAGCGGTCACAGATACGCAGTATTTT. This translates into CASSQGLAVTDTQYF.

This chain joins TRBV13 and TRBJ1-1; D is ambiguous. Trimming left V 3 bases short and J 1 base short, with 12 bases between. This CDR3 contains 15 residues. CDR1 and CDR2 from the germline V gene are PRHDT and FYEKMQ (reference sequence). CDR3 in DNA: TGTGCCAGCAGCTTCAGGAAACTCTCGAACACTGAAGCTTTCTTT. It is translated as CASSFRKLSNTEAFF.

The chain is built from TRBV19 and TRBJ1-2; D gene uncertain. Germline-derived CDR1 and CDR2 are LNHDA and SQIVND (reference sequence). The CDR3 loop spans 13 amino acids. Deletions cut 4 bases from V and 4 bases from J, with 10 bases between. DNA of the CDR3: TGTGCCAGTAGTACAGGTGGAACCTATGGCTACACCTTC. Residues: CASSTGGTYGYTF.

The rearrangement joins TRBV7-9 to TRBJ2-1, with TRBD1 matching over 7 bases. The CDR3 extends over 14 amino acids. Germline values: CDR1 SEHNR, CDR2 FQNEAQ (reference sequence). V lost 2 bases, J lost 15 bases, and 13 bases stayed unmatched. The chain's CDR3 is CASSLSLIDRVGFF. The DNA for the CDR3 is TGTGCCAGCAGCTTATCCCTGATCGACAGGGTGGGGTTCTTC.

The chain links TRBV7-3 to TRBJ2-1; D is undetermined. This CDR3 contains 15 residues. Looked up from germline, CDR1 is SGHTA and CDR2 is FQGTGA. The V end was cut by 2 bases, the J end by 2 bases, with 10 bases between. The CDR3 region is CASSLGPEPYNEQFF. The CDR3 coding sequence is TGTGCCAGCAGCTTAGGGCCCGAGCCCTACAATGAGCAGTTCTTC.

The genes are TRBV7-3 and TRBJ1-1; the D is unclear. V was pared by 2 bases and J by 1 base, with 11 bases between. CDR1 is SGHTA and CDR2 is FQGTGA in the germline V gene. This CDR3 is built from 15 residues. CDR3 in DNA: TGTGCCAGCAGCTTACTGGGCCCACCGAACACTGAAGCTTTCTTT. It is translated as CASSLLGPPNTEAFF.